These 15 T cell receptor beta chains were all obtained from the same sample, sequenced in a study of blood T cell repertoires in COVID-19 (TCRdb year 2020). Library preparation employed the immunoSEQ multiplex PCR assay. The immuneACCESS repertoire file appears here via TCRdb, limited to in-frame rearrangements. These files lack a portion of the clones; in checked studies, under half of the deficit traces to unresolved V genes, and the cause of the others is not known. For this sample there are 200,000 to 300,000 clones; approximately 83% appear just once. Of the sample, around 5.5% falls within the top ten clones. The sample comprised peripheral blood. The source is a human donor in a cohort sampled during active COVID-19.

A few counts support this clone. The chain has TRBV12-3 or TRBV12-4 and TRBJ1-2; the D gene is possibly TRBD1 (6 bases). The CDR3 is 12 amino acids. Trimming pared 5 bases from V and 8 bases from J, leaving 12 bases between. This CDR3 is CASSPGQRGYTF. The CDR3 DNA reads as TGTGCCAGCAGTCCCGGACAGAGGGGCTACACCTTC.

The CDR3 protein is CATSRDRGAGEAFF. The CDR3 DNA reads as TGTGCCACCAGCAGAGATCGGGGGGCGGGTGAAGCTTTCTTT. The chain combines TRBV15 with TRBJ1-1, with D possibly TRBD1 on 6 matching bases. The germline CDR1 and CDR2 sequences are LNHNV and YYDKDF (reference sequence). CDR3 length: 14 amino acids. With 0 bases removed from V and 7 bases from J, the gap between germline ends came to 12 bases.

CDR3: CASSIKIGGVNEQFF. The DNA for the CDR3 is TGTGCCAGTAGTATAAAAATAGGGGGGGTTAATGAGCAGTTCTTC. The chain joins TRBV19 to TRBJ2-1; D might be TRBD2 (7 bases). Germline V CDR1 and CDR2: LNHDA, SQIVND (reference sequence). Trimming pared 2 bases from V and 7 bases from J, leaving 15 bases between. The CDR3 is 15 amino acids.

This clone showed up just a few times. The chain carries TRBV11-2 and TRBJ2-7, with a possible D match to TRBD1 (6 bases). CDR1 and CDR2 from the germline V gene are SGHAT and FQNNGV. The CDR3 covers 13 residues. V lost 2 bases to trimming and J lost 4 bases, with 9 bases between them. DNA of the CDR3: TGTGCCAGCAGCTTACAGGGGAGATACGAGCAGTACTTC. Translation: CASSLQGRYEQYF.

The sample holds one count of this clone. V usage is TRBV29-1 and J usage is TRBJ2-7; possibly TRBD1 for D (6 bases). Germline CDR1 reads SQVTM; CDR2 reads ANQGSEA. The length of the CDR3 is 12 residues. V lost 5 bases, J lost 2 bases, and 10 bases lay in between. Here the CDR3 reads CSVQGRAYEQYF. For the CDR3, the DNA is TGCAGCGTTCAGGGGAGAGCCTACGAGCAGTACTTC.

The CDR3 here is CASSSPPDRDEKLFF. CDR3 DNA sequence: TGTGCCAGCAGCTCCCCCCCGGACAGGGACGAAAAACTGTTTTTT. The chain couples TRBV7-9 to TRBJ1-4; 8 bases are a match to TRBD1. The V gene's germline CDR1 is SEHNR and CDR2 FQNEAQ (reference sequence). The CDR3 runs to 15 residues. V shed 4 bases and J 8 bases; nucleotides not matched to a gene: 9.

The J gene is TRBJ1-5, the V gene TRBV5-5; TRBD1 matches 8 bases. In germline, CDR1 is SGHKS, CDR2 YYEKEE (reference sequence). CDR3 length equals 15 residues. V was pared by 0 bases and J by 5 bases, with 4 bases of the junction left unmatched. The CDR3 DNA is TGTGCCAGCAGCTTGGACAGGGGGGGGCATCAGCCCCAGCATTTT. As protein: CASSLDRGGHQPQHF.

This clone was counted once. This chain connects TRBV29-1 to TRBJ1-1; tentative D call: TRBD1 (5 bases). Trimming took off 0 bases at V and 0 bases at J, with 11 bases between the two ends. The CDR3 length is 15 residues. The germline V gene encodes CDR1 SQVTM and CDR2 ANQGSEA. CDR3 DNA sequence: TGCAGCGTTGAAGATTTGGCAGGGATGAACACTGAAGCTTTCTTT. Encoded protein: CSVEDLAGMNTEAFF.

The chain recombines TRBV7-9 with TRBJ1-1, with D possibly being TRBD1 (5 bases). V lost 4 bases to trimming and J lost 8 bases, with 20 bases between them. The CDR3 totals 15 residues. CDR1 and CDR2 from the germline V gene are SEHNR and FQNEAQ (reference sequence). CDR3: CASSSRGTGQKEAFF. CDR3 nucleotide sequence: TGTGCCAGCAGCTCAAGGGGTACGGGTCAGAAAGAAGCTTTCTTT.

The table lists this clone with many counts. The CDR3 reads CASSLSGTGLGEAFF. CDR3 DNA: TGTGCCAGCAGCTTATCCGGGACAGGGCTAGGTGAAGCTTTCTTT. V usage is TRBV7-3 and J usage is TRBJ1-1; 9 bases map to TRBD1. The CDR3 is 15 residues long. The V and J ends lost 2 bases and 7 bases, in that order; junction bases with no gene match: 8. CDR1 is SGHTA, CDR2 FQGTGA, per germline.

This chain connects TRBV3-1 (or the pseudogene TRBV3-2) to TRBJ2-5; TRBD1 agrees at 7 bases. The V segment lost 1 base and the J segment 1 base; nucleotides outside the gene matches: 0. This CDR3 comprises 14 residues. CDR1 and CDR2 from the germline V gene are LGHDT and YNNKEL (reference sequence). The DNA of the CDR3 is TGTGCCAGCAGCCAAGGGACAGGCCAAGAGACCCAGTACTTC. It encodes CASSQGTGQETQYF.

This clone was seen a few times. This chain uses TRBV29-1 with TRBJ1-5; the match to TRBD1 covers 12 bases. Germline trimming cut 7 bases from V and 8 bases from J; bases unmatched to any gene: 6. The CDR3 is 13 residues long. Looked up from germline, CDR1 is SQVTM and CDR2 is ANQGSEA. CDR3: CSAGTGGLEPQHF. CDR3 DNA sequence: TGCAGCGCTGGGACAGGGGGCTTAGAGCCCCAGCATTTT.

This chain uses TRBV28 with TRBJ2-1; a weak D match, TRBD1 (6 bases). Germline-derived CDR1 and CDR2 are MDHEN and SYDVKM. This CDR3 region has 14 residues. V was pared by 3 bases and J by 6 bases, with 12 bases between. The CDR3 is CASSFPQGRNEQFF. In DNA form, the CDR3 reads TGTGCCAGCAGTTTTCCGCAGGGGCGCAATGAGCAGTTCTTC.

The J gene is TRBJ2-1, the V gene TRBV7-9; D is unresolved. Germline loops: CDR1 SEHNR, CDR2 FQNEAQ (reference sequence). V lost 3 bases and J 9 bases, leaving 9 bases between the germline ends. The CDR3 is 12 amino acids. The DNA for the CDR3 is TGTGCCAGCAGCTTGACTCTTGCTGAGCAGTTCTTC. Amino acid sequence: CASSLTLAEQFF.

The gene calls are TRBV10-2 and TRBJ2-2; perhaps TRBD1 as D (6 bases). This CDR3 is built from 18 residues. The germline V and J ends were trimmed by 1 base and 2 bases, with 17 bases remaining between them. CDR1 is WSHSY, CDR2 SAAADI, per germline. The DNA of the CDR3 is TGCGCCAGCAGTGAGTTCGCACGTGCAGGGGCTAACACCGGGGAGCTGTTTTTT. Protein product: CASSEFARAGANTGELFF.